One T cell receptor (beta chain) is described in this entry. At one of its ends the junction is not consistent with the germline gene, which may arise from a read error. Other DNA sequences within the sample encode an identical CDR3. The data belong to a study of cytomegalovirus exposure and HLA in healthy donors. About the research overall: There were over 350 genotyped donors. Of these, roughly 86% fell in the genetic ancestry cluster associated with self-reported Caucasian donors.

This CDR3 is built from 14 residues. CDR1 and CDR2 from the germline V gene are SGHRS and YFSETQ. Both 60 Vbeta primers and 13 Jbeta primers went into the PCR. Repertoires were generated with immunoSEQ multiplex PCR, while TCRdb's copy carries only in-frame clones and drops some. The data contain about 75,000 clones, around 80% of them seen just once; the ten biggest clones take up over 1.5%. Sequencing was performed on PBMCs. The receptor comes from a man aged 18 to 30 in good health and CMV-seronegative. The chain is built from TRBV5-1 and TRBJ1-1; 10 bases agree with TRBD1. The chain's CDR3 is CASSWDRGGTEAFF. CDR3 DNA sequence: TGCGCCAGCAGCTGGGACAGGGGAGGCACTGAAGCCTTCTTT.